This passage covers 31 T cell receptor beta chains from one sample sequenced in a study of brain T cells in children with intractable seizures (dated by TCRdb to the early 2020s). The method behind the library was the immunoSEQ multiplex PCR assay. TCRdb stores this immuneACCESS table with in-frame sequences only. Part of the clones is absent; in the studies checked, under half of the shortfall reflects unresolved V genes, and no reason is known for the rest. In all, the sample holds 300,000 to 400,000 clones, and over 90% of those were seen once. 5.5% to 6% of the sample is held by the ten biggest clonotypes. This specimen's time point label, per the study, means: blood from clinic visit 5 months post-surgery; TSC patient then seizure free. The material sequenced was peripheral blood, taken roughly 5 months after surgery. Every receptor here comes from a boy under two years old with tuberous sclerosis and intractable seizures.

The chain is built from TRBV2 and TRBJ2-1; no clear D. The CDR3 sequence is 15 residues long. V lost 3 bases, J lost 6 bases, and 15 bases lay in between. Germline values: CDR1 SNHLY, CDR2 FYNNEI. The CDR3 spells CASSETLTERNEQFF. Here the CDR3 DNA reads TGTGCCAGCAGTGAGACGCTGACCGAACGCAATGAGCAGTTCTTC.

This clone was detected only once. The chain is built from TRBV6-4 and TRBJ1-6, with 8 bases lining up with TRBD1. V was pared by 2 bases and J by 9 bases, with 9 bases of the junction left unmatched. Germline CDR1 is MRHNA and CDR2 is SNTAGT. This CDR3 comprises 16 residues. CDR3 sequence: CASSDRDRMGASPLHF. CDR3 sequence (DNA): TGTGCCAGCAGTGACCGGGACAGGATGGGGGCTTCACCCCTCCACTTT.

This clone was seen ten or more times. The chain carries TRBV9 and TRBJ1-6; weak D call: TRBD1 (5 bases). The CDR3 has 13 residues. Trimming shortened V by 6 bases and J by 4 bases, and 8 bases separated the two germline ends. Germline lookup yields CDR1 SGDLS and CDR2 YYNGEE. CDR3: CASTPGYNSPLHF. The CDR3 bases are TGTGCCAGCACCCCAGGGTATAATTCACCCCTCCACTTT.

The J gene is TRBJ1-4, the V gene TRBV11-2, with a possible D match to TRBD1 (5 bases). Germline V CDR1 and CDR2: SGHAT, FQNNGV. V lost 4 bases and J 0 bases, leaving 9 bases between the germline ends. CDR3 length equals 15 residues. CDR3 in DNA: TGTGCCAGCAGCTCGGAGGGGTCAACTAATGAAAAACTGTTTTTT. Its protein product is CASSSEGSTNEKLFF.

V and J are TRBV10-2 and TRBJ2-3; the match to TRBD2 covers 8 bases. V dropped 7 bases and J dropped 0; count of bases not matched to a gene: 3. The CDR3 length is 14 residues. Germline V gene lookup returns CDR1 WSHSY and CDR2 SAAADI. The CDR3 sequence: CASMPSGSTDTQYF. In nucleotides, the CDR3 is TGCGCCAGCATGCCTAGCGGGAGCACAGATACGCAGTATTTT.

This chain joins TRBV30 and TRBJ1-5; a possible D gene is TRBD1 (5 bases). CDR1 and CDR2 from the germline V gene are GTSNPN and SVGIG (reference sequence). V was pared by 1 base and J by 5 bases, with 9 bases between. This CDR3 spans 13 amino acids. The CDR3 DNA is TGTGCCTGGAGTGCCTCGGGGCATCAGCCCCAGCATTTT. Protein: CAWSASGHQPQHF.

The chain links TRBV27 to TRBJ2-2; TRBD2 matches 12 bases. Germline V gives CDR1 MNHEY, CDR2 SMNVEV (reference sequence). Germline trimming cut 4 bases from V and 5 bases from J; bases unmatched to any gene: 11. CDR3 length equals 18 residues. CDR3 bases: TGTGCCAGCAGTTCCCTTCTAGCGGGAGGGGGGTGGACCGGGGAGCTGTTTTTT. It encodes CASSSLLAGGGWTGELFF.

This sequence joins TRBV6-5 and TRBJ1-2, with D tentatively TRBD1 (6 bases). Germline V gene data show CDR1 as MNHEY and CDR2 as SVGAGI. This CDR3 is 13 amino acids long. The V gene lost 6 bases and the J gene lost 1 base, with 9 bases spanning the gap. This CDR3 reads CASSIQGNYGYTF. The CDR3 DNA reads as TGTGCCAGCAGCATACAGGGTAACTATGGCTACACCTTC.

The chain recombines TRBV9 with TRBJ2-3, with 9 bases lining up with TRBD2. Unmatched junction bases numbered 12, after V lost 2 bases and J lost 2 bases. The germline gives CDR1 SGDLS, CDR2 YYNGEE. CDR3 length: 18 amino acids. The CDR3 nucleotides are TGTGCCAGCAGCGTCGGGGGGCCTAGCGGGATATTCACAGATACGCAGTATTTT. This sequence encodes CASSVGGPSGIFTDTQYF.

The CDR3 sequence is CASSAGQGSYEQYF. The CDR3 bases are TGTGCCAGCAGCGCAGGACAGGGCTCCTACGAGCAGTACTTC. This rearrangement joins TRBV3-1 (or the pseudogene TRBV3-2) to TRBJ2-7; 8 bases fit TRBD1. Germline V CDR1 and CDR2: LGHDT, YNNKEL (reference sequence). V trimming: 5 bases; J trimming: 0 bases; junction bases outside the gene matches: 3. CDR3 size: 14 residues.

The V call is TRBV9, the J call TRBJ2-6, with D perhaps matching TRBD2 (5 bases). The CDR3 extends over 20 amino acids. The V gene's germline CDR1 is SGDLS and CDR2 YYNGEE. Trimming took off 0 bases at V and 6 bases at J, with 25 bases between the two ends. The CDR3 bases are TGTGCCAGCAGCGTAGCGGTAAATGAGGGTTTTACCCGCGAGGCCAACGTCCTGACTTTC. Its protein product is CASSVAVNEGFTREANVLTF. The variable domain in full, with the rest retrieved from reference TRBV9 and TRBJ2-6, is DSGVTQTPKHLITATGQRVTLRCSPRSGDLSVYWYQQSLDQGLQFLIQYYNGEERAKGNILERFSAQQFPDLHSELNLSSLELGDSALYFCASSVAVNEGFTREANVLTFGAGSRLTVL.

The chain is built from TRBV9 and TRBJ1-4, with 8 positions matching TRBD1. The V and J ends lost 8 bases and 0 bases, in that order; junction bases with no gene match: 9. This CDR3 region has 16 residues. Germline CDR1 and CDR2: SGDLS and YYNGEE. The CDR3 nucleotides read TGTGCCAGTGCAGGGGGCGCGCGGGCAACTAATGAAAAACTGTTTTTT. Translating gives CASAGGARATNEKLFF.

The chain uses TRBV5-1 and TRBJ2-3; 9 bases agree with TRBD2. There are 13 residues in the CDR3. V gave up 6 bases and J gave up 4 bases; unmatched junction bases: 3. In germline, CDR1 is SGHRS, CDR2 YFSETQ. The CDR3 loop reads CASTSGVADTQYF. The CDR3, as DNA: TGCGCCAGCACTAGCGGGGTTGCAGATACGCAGTATTTT.

Concerning this clone itself: Other DNA sequences in the same sample also yield this CDR3. The J gene is TRBJ1-2, the V gene TRBV7-2, with 10 nucleotides matching TRBD1. Germline V gene lookup returns CDR1 SGHTA and CDR2 FQGNSA. This CDR3 spans 14 amino acids. V gave up 5 bases and J gave up 5 bases; unmatched junction bases: 5. CDR3: CASSHPGQGYGYTF. The CDR3, as DNA: TGTGCCAGCAGCCATCCGGGACAGGGGTATGGCTACACCTTC.

This sequence joins TRBV20-1 and TRBJ2-1, with D hard to call. Germline assignment: CDR1 DFQATT and CDR2 SNEGSKA (reference sequence). The V end lost 1 base, the J end lost 8 bases, and 6 bases lay between the germline ends. This CDR3 region has 11 residues. CDR3 coding DNA: TGCAGTGCTAGAGCGACCGATGAGCAGTTCTTC. Its translation: CSARATDEQFF.

The chain is built from TRBV25-1 and TRBJ2-5; 13 bases are shared with TRBD2. CDR3 length: 16 residues. J was trimmed by 5 bases and V by 2 bases; bases with no gene match: 5. Looked up from germline, CDR1 is MGHDK and CDR2 is SYGVNS. In DNA, the CDR3 is TGTGCCAGCAGTGAAACTAGCGGGAGGGCTAGTGAGACCCAGTACTTC. Protein: CASSETSGRASETQYF. Full variable domain (rest looked up from reference TRBV25-1 and TRBJ2-5): EADIYQTPRYLVIGTGKKITLECSQTMGHDKMYWYQQDPGMELHLIHYSYGVNSTEKGDLSSESTVSRIRTEHFPLTLESARPSHTSQYLCASSETSGRASETQYFGPGTRLLVL.

The chain joins TRBV10-2 to TRBJ2-1, with TRBD1 matching over 9 bases. Germline V CDR1 and CDR2: WSHSY, SAAADI. The CDR3 is 13 amino acids. Trimming cost V 8 bases and J 4 bases; bases outside gene matches: 3. In DNA, the CDR3 is TGCGCCAGCGAGGGACAGGGTTACAATGAGCAGTTCTTC. Protein: CASEGQGYNEQFF.

V usage is TRBV5-1 and J usage is TRBJ2-1; TRBD2 agrees at 8 bases. The CDR3 consists of 15 residues. With V trimmed by 0 bases and J by 6 bases, 5 bases remained unmatched. The V gene's germline CDR1 is SGHRS and CDR2 YFSETQ. The CDR3 here is CASSLAGTRSNEQFF. The CDR3 DNA is TGCGCCAGCAGCTTGGCCGGGACTAGGTCCAATGAGCAGTTCTTC.

This sequence joins TRBV4-1 and TRBJ2-4; TRBD2 matches 15 bases. The CDR3 is 18 amino acids. Per germline, CDR1 MGHRA and CDR2 YSYEKL. Losses at the gene ends were 3 bases for V and 1 base for J; bases not matched to a gene: 4. This CDR3 reads CASSQGLAGGSAKNIQYF. DNA of the CDR3: TGCGCCAGCAGCCAGGGACTAGCGGGAGGAAGTGCCAAAAACATTCAGTACTTC.

V usage is TRBV5-6 and J usage is TRBJ2-3; 10 nucleotides match TRBD1. Germline trimming cut 4 bases from V and 1 base from J; bases unmatched to any gene: 3. This CDR3 comprises 15 residues. CDR1 SGHDT and CDR2 YYEEEE come from the germline V gene. The CDR3 spells CASSVGTGGTDTQYF. Written as DNA, the CDR3 is TGTGCCAGCAGCGTCGGGACAGGGGGCACAGATACGCAGTATTTT.

This chain connects TRBV6-2 or TRBV6-3 to TRBJ2-1; D not resolved. The CDR3 runs 15 residues. Deletions cut 2 bases from V and 1 base from J, with 9 bases between. The V gene's germline CDR1 is MNHEY and CDR2 SVGEGT. CDR3 DNA sequence: TGTGCCAGCAGTTACCGCAGTTCATCCTACAATGAGCAGTTCTTC. This encodes CASSYRSSSYNEQFF.

This clone was recorded only once. The CDR3 nucleotides read TGTGCCAGCAGCCAAGACGTAGGACTAGCGGGGAGGGAAGAGACCCAGTACTTC. It is translated as CASSQDVGLAGREETQYF. The chain has TRBV4-2 and TRBJ2-5; 12 bases are a match to TRBD2. J lost 3 bases, V lost 0 bases, and 8 bases had no gene match. CDR1 and CDR2 from the germline V gene are LGHNA and YNFKEQ. The CDR3 is 18 amino acids.

The chain carries TRBV4-1 and TRBJ1-1; D possibly corresponds to TRBD1 (6 bases). The germline V gene has CDR1 MGHRA and CDR2 YSYEKL. Trimming removed 5 bases at V and 1 base at J, with 23 bases between. This CDR3 is 18 amino acids long. CDR3 bases: TGCGCCAGCAGCAAATCTCGAAAACAGGGCGCTGCGAACACTGAAGCTTTCTTT. Translated: CASSKSRKQGAANTEAFF.

This clone appeared once. The chain joins TRBV30 to TRBJ1-2, with TRBD1 matching 7 bases. Per germline, CDR1 GTSNPN and CDR2 SVGIG (reference sequence). The CDR3 is 13 residues long. After removal of 3 bases from V and 5 bases from J, the junction contained 6 bases not matched to a gene. The CDR3 spells CAWRTGEGYGYTF. DNA of the CDR3: TGTGCCTGGAGAACAGGGGAGGGTTATGGCTACACCTTC.

This clone was observed once. V usage is TRBV19 and J usage is TRBJ2-1; D ambiguous. Trimming left V 7 bases short and J 0 bases short, with 13 bases between. Per germline, CDR1 LNHDA and CDR2 SQIVND (reference sequence). This CDR3 is 15 amino acids long. The CDR3 sequence is CASTPTSSSYNEQFF. CDR3 DNA: TGTGCCAGTACCCCGACATCTTCCTCCTACAATGAGCAGTTCTTC. Combining the CDR3 with reference TRBV19 and TRBJ2-1 gives the whole variable domain DGGITQSPKYLFRKEGQNVTLSCEQNLNHDAMYWYRQDPGQGLRLIYYSQIVNDFQKGDIAEGYSVSREKKESFPLTVTSAQKNPTAFYLCASTPTSSSYNEQFFGPGTRLTVL.

V is TRBV27 and J is TRBJ1-2; TRBD1 might be the D (5 bases). The CDR3 is made up of 13 amino acids. V lost 3 bases to trimming and J lost 6 bases, with 11 bases between them. The germline CDR1 and CDR2 sequences are MNHEY and SMNVEV (reference sequence). CDR3 coding DNA: TGTGCCAGCAGTTTGGGGCAGTGGCATGGCTACACCTTC. Translation: CASSLGQWHGYTF.

V gene TRBV18 combines with J gene TRBJ1-2; D is ambiguous. The CDR3 is made up of 13 amino acids. Trimming left V 9 bases short and J 1 base short, with 12 bases between. The V gene's germline CDR1 is KGHSH and CDR2 LQKENI. The CDR3 loop reads CASSNTDNYGYTF. In DNA form, the CDR3 reads TGTGCCAGTTCGAATACTGATAACTATGGCTACACCTTC.

The genes are TRBV6-5 and TRBJ2-7; 9 positions match TRBD2. V was pared by 2 bases and J by 5 bases, with 4 bases of the junction left unmatched. The germline V gene encodes CDR1 MNHEY and CDR2 SVGAGI. The CDR3 consists of 14 residues. The CDR3 DNA reads as TGTGCCAGCAGTTACCGCGGGGGGGTCCACGAGCAGTACTTC. Its protein product is CASSYRGGVHEQYF.

The chain couples TRBV5-1 to TRBJ2-1; D unresolved. This CDR3 comprises 14 residues. The V gene lost 0 bases and the J gene lost 4 bases, with 8 bases spanning the gap. The germline CDR1 and CDR2 sequences are SGHRS and YFSETQ. CDR3 sequence reads: CASSLDADYNEQFF. Here the CDR3 DNA reads TGCGCCAGCAGCTTGGATGCAGATTACAATGAGCAGTTCTTC.

This clone was recorded only once. The V call is TRBV10-2, the J call TRBJ2-6; D is uncertain. Trimming removed 8 bases at V and 0 bases at J, with 2 bases between. Germline assignment: CDR1 WSHSY and CDR2 SAAADI. The CDR3 loop spans 12 amino acids. The CDR3 DNA follows: TGCGCCAGCCACTCTGGGGCCAACGTCCTGACTTTC. Translated, it gives CASHSGANVLTF.

As DNA, the CDR3 is TGTGCCAGCAGCTCAGGACAGGGGACGAACACTGAAGCTTTCTTT. This sequence encodes CASSSGQGTNTEAFF. The chain uses TRBV7-3 and TRBJ1-1; 9 nucleotides align to TRBD1. V was pared by 4 bases and J by 1 base, with 4 bases of the junction left unmatched. Germline V gene sequence: CDR1 SGHTA, CDR2 FQGTGA. CDR3 length equals 15 residues.